The 2 T cell receptor beta chains reported below all come from one sample, sequenced in a study of blood T cell repertoires in COVID-19 (TCRdb year 2020). The receptor library was made with the immunoSEQ multiplex PCR assay. TCRdb holds this immuneACCESS table with in-frame rearrangements only. Some clones are missing; in checked studies, unresolved V genes explain under half, and the rest has no known cause. The sample table holds approximately 200,000 clones, of which around 83% were seen once. The ten largest clones represent around 6.8% of the sample. The sequencing input was peripheral blood. The source of these receptors is a woman in her forties or fifties with acute or convalescent COVID-19.

CDR3 bases: TGTGCCACCAGCAGAGAGGACAGGGGTGTTTACGAGCAGTACTTC. Translated: CATSREDRGVYEQYF. The V gene is TRBV15, the J gene TRBJ2-7; 9 bases map to TRBD1. Losses at the gene ends were 0 bases for V and 4 bases for J; bases not matched to a gene: 4. Germline CDR1 and CDR2: LNHNV and YYDKDF (reference sequence). The CDR3 is made up of 15 amino acids.

The chain couples TRBV28 to TRBJ1-1; tentative D call: TRBD1 (5 bases). The germline V gene encodes CDR1 MDHEN and CDR2 SYDVKM. V lost 7 bases and J 3 bases, leaving 12 bases between the germline ends. The CDR3 is 13 residues long. CDR3 coding DNA: TGTGCCAGCACCCGCGGGGGAGACACTGAAGCTTTCTTT. Its translation is CASTRGGDTEAFF.